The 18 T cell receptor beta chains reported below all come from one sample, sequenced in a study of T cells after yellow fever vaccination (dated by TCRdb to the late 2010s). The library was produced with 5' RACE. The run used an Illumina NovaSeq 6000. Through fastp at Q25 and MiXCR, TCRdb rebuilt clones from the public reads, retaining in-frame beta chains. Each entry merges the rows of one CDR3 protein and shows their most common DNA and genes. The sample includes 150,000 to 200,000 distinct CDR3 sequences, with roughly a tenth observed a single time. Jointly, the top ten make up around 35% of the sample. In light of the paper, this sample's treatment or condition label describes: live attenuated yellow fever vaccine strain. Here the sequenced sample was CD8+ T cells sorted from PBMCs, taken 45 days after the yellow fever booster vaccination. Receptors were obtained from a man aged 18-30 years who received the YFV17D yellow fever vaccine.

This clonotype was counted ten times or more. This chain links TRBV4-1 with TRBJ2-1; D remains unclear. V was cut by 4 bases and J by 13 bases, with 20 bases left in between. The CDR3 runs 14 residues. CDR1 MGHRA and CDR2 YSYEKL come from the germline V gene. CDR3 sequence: CASSLAPKGIEQFF. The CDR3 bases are TGCGCCAGCAGCCTCGCCCCAAAGGGCATCGAACAGTTCTTC.

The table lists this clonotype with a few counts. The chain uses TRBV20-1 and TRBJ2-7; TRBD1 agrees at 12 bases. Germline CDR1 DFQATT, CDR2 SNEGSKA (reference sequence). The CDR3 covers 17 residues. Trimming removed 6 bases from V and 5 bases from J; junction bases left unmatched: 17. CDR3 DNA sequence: TGCAGTGCAAGAAAGTCGGGACAGGGGGCTCTTCGGCACGAGCAGTACTTC. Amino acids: CSARKSGQGALRHEQYF.

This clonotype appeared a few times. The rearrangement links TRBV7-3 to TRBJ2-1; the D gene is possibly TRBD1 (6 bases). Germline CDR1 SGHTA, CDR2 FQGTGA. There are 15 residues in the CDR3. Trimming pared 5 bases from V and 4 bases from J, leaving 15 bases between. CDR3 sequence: CASSPETGLYNEQFF. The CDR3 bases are TGTGCCAGCAGCCCCGAAACAGGGTTGTACAATGAGCAGTTCTTC.

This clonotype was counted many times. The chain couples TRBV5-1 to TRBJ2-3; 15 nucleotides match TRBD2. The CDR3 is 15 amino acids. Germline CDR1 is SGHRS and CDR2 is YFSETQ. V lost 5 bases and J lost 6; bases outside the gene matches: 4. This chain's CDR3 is CASRGTSGGTDTQYF. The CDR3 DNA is TGCGCCAGCAGAGGGACTAGCGGGGGGACGGATACGCAGTATTTT.

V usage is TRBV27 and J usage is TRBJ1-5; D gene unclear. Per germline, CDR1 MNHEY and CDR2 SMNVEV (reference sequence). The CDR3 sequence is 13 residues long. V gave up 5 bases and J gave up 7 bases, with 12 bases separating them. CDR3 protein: CASSPPDGQPQHF. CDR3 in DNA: TGTGCCAGCAGTCCGCCGGATGGGCAGCCCCAGCATTTT.

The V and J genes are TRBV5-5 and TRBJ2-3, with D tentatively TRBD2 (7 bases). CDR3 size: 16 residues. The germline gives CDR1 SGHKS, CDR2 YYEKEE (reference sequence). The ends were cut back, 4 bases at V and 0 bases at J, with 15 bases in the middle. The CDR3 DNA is TGTGCCAGCAGCACCGGCGGGGGCATTAGCACAGATACGCAGTATTTT. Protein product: CASSTGGGISTDTQYF.

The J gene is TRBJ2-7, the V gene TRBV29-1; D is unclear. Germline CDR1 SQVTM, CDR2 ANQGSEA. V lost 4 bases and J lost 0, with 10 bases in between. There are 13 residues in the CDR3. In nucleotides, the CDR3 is TGCAGCGTTGTAAGGGAAAGCTCCTACGAGCAGTACTTC. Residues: CSVVRESSYEQYF.

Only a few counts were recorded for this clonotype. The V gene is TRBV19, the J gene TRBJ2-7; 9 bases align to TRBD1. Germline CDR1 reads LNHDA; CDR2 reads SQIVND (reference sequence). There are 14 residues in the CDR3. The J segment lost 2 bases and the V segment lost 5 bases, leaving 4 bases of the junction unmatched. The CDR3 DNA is TGTGCCAGTAGTCCACAGGGGGCAGCCTACGAGCAGTACTTC. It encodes CASSPQGAAYEQYF.

This CDR3 reads CASSPRPQGNEQFF. CDR3 in DNA: TGTGCCAGCAGTCCCCGGCCCCAGGGGAATGAGCAGTTCTTC. J is TRBJ2-1 and V is TRBV27; the D gene is possibly TRBD1 (6 bases). Trimming took off 5 bases at V and 7 bases at J, with 15 bases between the two ends. CDR1 and CDR2 (germline): MNHEY, SMNVEV (reference sequence). The CDR3 runs 14 residues.

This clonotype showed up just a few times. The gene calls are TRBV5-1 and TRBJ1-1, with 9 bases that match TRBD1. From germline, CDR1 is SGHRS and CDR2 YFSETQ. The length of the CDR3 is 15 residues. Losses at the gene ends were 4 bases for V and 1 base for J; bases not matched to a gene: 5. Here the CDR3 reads CASSLGQGENTEAFF. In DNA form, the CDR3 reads TGCGCCAGCAGCCTGGGACAGGGAGAGAACACTGAAGCTTTCTTT.

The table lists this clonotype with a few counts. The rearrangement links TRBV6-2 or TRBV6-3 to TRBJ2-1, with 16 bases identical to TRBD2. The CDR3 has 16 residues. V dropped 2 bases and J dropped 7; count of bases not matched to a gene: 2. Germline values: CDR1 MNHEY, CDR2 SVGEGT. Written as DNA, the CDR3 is TGTGCCAGCAGTTACGGGACTAGCGGGGGGGCAAATGAGCAGTTCTTC. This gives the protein CASSYGTSGGANEQFF.

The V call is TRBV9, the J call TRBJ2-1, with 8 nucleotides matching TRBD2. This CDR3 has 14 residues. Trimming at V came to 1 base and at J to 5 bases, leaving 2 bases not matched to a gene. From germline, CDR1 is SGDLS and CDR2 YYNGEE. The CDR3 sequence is CASSVSAGDNEQFF. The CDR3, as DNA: TGTGCCAGCAGCGTATCAGCGGGGGACAATGAGCAGTTCTTC. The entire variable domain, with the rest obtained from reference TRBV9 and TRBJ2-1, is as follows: DSGVTQTPKHLITATGQRVTLRCSPRSGDLSVYWYQQSLDQGLQFLIQYYNGEERAKGNILERFSAQQFPDLHSELNLSSLELGDSALYFCASSVSAGDNEQFFGPGTRLTVL.

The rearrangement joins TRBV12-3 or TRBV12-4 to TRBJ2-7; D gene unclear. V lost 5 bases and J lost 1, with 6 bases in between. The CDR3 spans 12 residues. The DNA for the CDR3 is TGTGCCAGCAGTGCAAGGTCCTACGAGCAGTACTTC. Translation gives CASSARSYEQYF.

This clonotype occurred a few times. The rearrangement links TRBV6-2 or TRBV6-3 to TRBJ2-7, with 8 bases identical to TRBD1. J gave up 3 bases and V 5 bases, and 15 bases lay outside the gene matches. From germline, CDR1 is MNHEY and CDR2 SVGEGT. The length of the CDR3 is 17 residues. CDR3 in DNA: TGTGCCAGCAGTAGCGACAGGGGAGGAGAACGTGTCTACGAGCAGTACGTC. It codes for CASSSDRGGERVYEQYV.

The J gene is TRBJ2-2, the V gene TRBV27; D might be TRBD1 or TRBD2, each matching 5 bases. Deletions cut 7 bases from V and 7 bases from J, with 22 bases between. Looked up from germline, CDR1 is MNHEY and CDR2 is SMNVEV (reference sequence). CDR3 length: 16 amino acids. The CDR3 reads CASNTRGRGVGGELFF. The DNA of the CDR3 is TGTGCCAGCAACACTAGGGGTCGAGGAGTCGGCGGGGAGCTGTTTTTT.

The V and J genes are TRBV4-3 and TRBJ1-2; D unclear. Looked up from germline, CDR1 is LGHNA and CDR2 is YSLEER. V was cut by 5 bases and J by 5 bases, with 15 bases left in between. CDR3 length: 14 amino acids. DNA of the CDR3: TGCGCCAGCAGCTTCCGCCTCAGACGGTATGGCTACACCTTC. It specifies CASSFRLRRYGYTF.

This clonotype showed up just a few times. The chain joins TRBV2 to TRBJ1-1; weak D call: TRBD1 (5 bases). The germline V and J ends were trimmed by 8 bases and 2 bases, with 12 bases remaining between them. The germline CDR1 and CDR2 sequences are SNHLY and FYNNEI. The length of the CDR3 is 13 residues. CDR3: CASFFDSNTEAFF. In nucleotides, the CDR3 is TGTGCCAGCTTTTTCGACAGCAACACTGAAGCTTTCTTT.

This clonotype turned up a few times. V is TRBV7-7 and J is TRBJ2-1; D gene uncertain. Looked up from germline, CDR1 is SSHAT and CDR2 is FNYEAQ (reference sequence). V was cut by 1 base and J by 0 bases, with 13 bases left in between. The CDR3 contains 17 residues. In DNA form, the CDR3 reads TGTGCCAGCAGCTTAGGCCCCCCTCTGGGCTCCTACAATGAGCAGTTCTTC. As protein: CASSLGPPLGSYNEQFF. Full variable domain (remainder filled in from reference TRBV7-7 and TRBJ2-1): GAGVSQSPRYKVTKRGQDVTLRCDPISSHATLYWYQQALGQGPEFLTYFNYEAQPDKSGLPSDRFSAERPEGSISTLTIQRTEQRDSAMYRCASSLGPPLGSYNEQFFGPGTRLTVL.